Listed here are 25 T cell receptor beta chains from one sample, sequenced in a study of CD8+ T cells in alopecia areata listed by TCRdb under 2018. The treatment or condition label, read with the paper, signifies: oral pan-JAK inhibitor, 5-10 mg twice daily. The library was produced with the immunoSEQ multiplex PCR assay. RNA was extracted from all samples and reverse transcribed into cDNA as template for TCR sequencing. TCRdb limited this immuneACCESS table to in-frame rearrangements with V and J called. A share of clones is missing; checked studies link under half to unresolved V genes, and the rest is unexplained. A total of 150,000 to 200,000 clones appear in this sample, around 60% of them only once. The biggest ten clones account for about 1.3% of the sample. Source: CD4+ T cells sorted from blood, taken around week 47, from a patient treated with tofacitinib. The origin of the receptors is a human donor with alopecia areata.

V gene TRBV9 combines with J gene TRBJ2-3; D is unresolved. The CDR3 contains 15 residues. Germline V lookup: CDR1 SGDLS, CDR2 YYNGEE. The V and J ends lost 2 bases and 1 base respectively, with 11 bases between them. CDR3 in DNA: TGTGCCAGCAGCGTCCTGACCTCCCGCACAGATACGCAGTATTTT. Translating it yields CASSVLTSRTDTQYF. Supplemented by reference TRBV9 and TRBJ2-3, the full variable domain reads DSGVTQTPKHLITATGQRVTLRCSPRSGDLSVYWYQQSLDQGLQFLIQYYNGEERAKGNILERFSAQQFPDLHSELNLSSLELGDSALYFCASSVLTSRTDTQYFGPGTRLTVL.

The chain recombines TRBV29-1 with TRBJ2-3; maybe TRBD1 (6 bases). V lost 5 bases and J lost 1, with 7 bases in between. Germline-derived CDR1 and CDR2 are SQVTM and ANQGSEA. The CDR3 runs to 12 residues. The CDR3 DNA reads as TGCAGCGTTCGACAGGGCACAGATACGCAGTATTTT. Translating gives CSVRQGTDTQYF.

The chain carries TRBV29-1 and TRBJ2-3; TRBD2 aligns across 7 bases. There are 14 residues in the CDR3. In germline, CDR1 is SQVTM, CDR2 ANQGSEA. V dropped 4 bases and J dropped 0; count of bases not matched to a gene: 4. CDR3 coding DNA: TGCAGCGTTGGCGGGAGAACTAGCACAGATACGCAGTATTTT. Protein sequence: CSVGGRTSTDTQYF.

The V call is TRBV20-1, the J call TRBJ1-2; D is undetermined. Trimming took 5 bases from V and 2 from J, leaving 6 bases between them. The length of the CDR3 is 11 residues. From germline, CDR1 is DFQATT and CDR2 SNEGSKA (reference sequence). CDR3 protein: CSAVANYGYTF. The CDR3 region has the DNA TGCAGTGCTGTTGCCAACTATGGCTACACCTTC.

V usage is TRBV7-2 and J usage is TRBJ1-4; tentatively, D is TRBD1 (6 bases). The V and J ends lost 5 bases and 7 bases respectively, with 17 bases between them. From germline, CDR1 is SGHTA and CDR2 FQGNSA. This CDR3 region has 15 residues. The CDR3 here is CASSLEGGRGEKLFF. Here the CDR3 DNA reads TGTGCCAGCAGCCTAGAGGGGGGCCGGGGTGAAAAACTGTTTTTT. The full variable domain, with the rest looked up from reference TRBV7-2 and TRBJ1-4, is GAGVSQSPSNKVTEKGKDVELRCDPISGHTALYWYRQSLGQGLEFLIYFQGNSAPDKSGLPSDRFSAERTGGSVSTLTIQRTQQEDSAVYLCASSLEGGRGEKLFFGSGTQLSVL.

This rearrangement joins TRBV30 to TRBJ2-7, with 9 bases aligning to TRBD2. Germline assignment: CDR1 GTSNPN and CDR2 SVGIG (reference sequence). The length of the CDR3 is 14 residues. With 0 bases clipped from V and 2 bases from J, the junction kept 2 bases outside the gene matches. DNA for the CDR3: TGTGCCTGGAGTGTTAGCGGGGGACCCTACGAGCAGTACTTC. Residues: CAWSVSGGPYEQYF.

The V call is TRBV6-1, the J call TRBJ1-5; no reliable D call. CDR1 and CDR2 from the germline V gene are MNHNS and SASEGT. The length of the CDR3 is 13 residues. V lost 0 bases and J lost 7, with 7 bases in between. CDR3 residues: CASSEALNQPQHF. The CDR3 nucleotides are TGTGCCAGCAGTGAAGCTCTGAACCAGCCCCAGCATTTT.

The chain recombines TRBV9 with TRBJ2-5; D not resolved. This CDR3 is 14 amino acids long. The V gene's germline CDR1 is SGDLS and CDR2 YYNGEE. The ends were cut back, 0 bases at V and 2 bases at J, with 8 bases in the middle. The CDR3 loop reads CASSVGSRQETQYF. For the CDR3, the DNA is TGTGCCAGCAGCGTAGGGAGTCGGCAAGAGACCCAGTACTTC.

The chain carries TRBV6-1 and TRBJ2-2, with 7 bases matching TRBD1. CDR1 and CDR2 from the germline V gene are MNHNS and SASEGT. The junction had 10 bases not matched to a gene; V was cut back by 6 bases and J by 6 bases. The CDR3 loop spans 15 amino acids. CDR3 loop: CASRPTTGVPGELFF. The CDR3 DNA reads TGTGCCAGCAGACCAACTACAGGGGTTCCCGGGGAGCTGTTTTTT.

V is TRBV5-1 and J is TRBJ2-1; TRBD2 is a possible D gene (6 bases). V lost 6 bases, J lost 1 base, and 17 bases lay in between. CDR3 length equals 16 residues. From germline, CDR1 is SGHRS and CDR2 YFSETQ. CDR3 region: CASTRGLSNSYNEQFF. The CDR3, as DNA: TGCGCCAGCACCCGGGGACTTTCTAATTCCTACAATGAGCAGTTCTTC.

Regarding this clone: The sample has other DNA sequences that encode this CDR3 too. The chain uses TRBV7-8 and TRBJ2-1, with D hard to call. CDR3 length: 12 residues. The germline gives CDR1 SGHVS, CDR2 FQNEAQ. The ends were cut back, 1 base at V and 7 bases at J, with 5 bases in the middle. The CDR3 here is CASSLDRNEQFF. CDR3 DNA sequence: TGTGCCAGCAGCTTAGATAGAAATGAGCAGTTCTTC. The full variable domain, in which reference TRBV7-8 and TRBJ2-1 provide the parts outside the CDR3, is GAGVSQSPRYKVAKRGQDVALRCDPISGHVSLFWYQQALGQGPEFLTYFQNEAQLDKSGLPSDRFFAERPEGSVSTLKIQRTQQEDSAVYLCASSLDRNEQFFGPGTRLTVL.

This chain uses TRBV6-1 with TRBJ2-5; TRBD1 matches 7 bases. CDR3 length: 16 residues. Germline V lookup: CDR1 MNHNS, CDR2 SASEGT. V trimming: 1 base; J trimming: 5 bases; junction bases outside the gene matches: 10. DNA of the CDR3: TGTGCCAGCAGTGAAGGGGCATACAGGGGAAGGGAGACCCAGTACTTC. Its translation is CASSEGAYRGRETQYF.

The gene calls are TRBV29-1 and TRBJ2-5; D may be TRBD1 (6 bases). The germline V gene has CDR1 SQVTM and CDR2 ANQGSEA. V was pared by 6 bases and J by 2 bases, with 7 bases between. The CDR3 covers 11 residues. The CDR3 DNA is TGCAGCGTGACAGGTCAAGAGACCCAGTACTTC. It encodes CSVTGQETQYF.

The chain uses TRBV5-1 and TRBJ1-2; D is uncertain. The germline gives CDR1 SGHRS, CDR2 YFSETQ. Trimming removed 0 bases at V and 2 bases at J, with 11 bases between. CDR3 size: 15 residues. CDR3 sequence reads: CASSLASQPNYGYTF. CDR3 bases: TGCGCCAGCAGCTTGGCCAGCCAACCAAACTATGGCTACACCTTC.

This clone was detected a few times. The chain recombines TRBV7-2 with TRBJ1-4; D gene unclear. The CDR3 loop spans 16 amino acids. Trimming stripped 2 bases from V and 6 bases from J, with 16 bases between. CDR1 and CDR2 (germline): SGHTA, FQGNSA. DNA for the CDR3: TGTGCCAGCAGCTTAATGGGTCAAGGAACCCATGAAAAACTGTTTTTT. This sequence encodes CASSLMGQGTHEKLFF.

This clone was seen only a few times. This chain joins TRBV30 and TRBJ2-1; D is perhaps TRBD2 (6 bases). Trimming stripped 0 bases from V and 9 bases from J, with 9 bases between. The CDR3 covers 12 residues. Germline V gene data show CDR1 as GTSNPN and CDR2 as SVGIG (reference sequence). CDR3 DNA: TGTGCCTGGAGTGTACTGGGAGGTGAGCAGTTCTTC. Translating gives CAWSVLGGEQFF.

This chain connects TRBV4-3 to TRBJ1-6; possible D gene TRBD1, 5 bases. The germline V gene has CDR1 LGHNA and CDR2 YSLEER. V was shortened by 1 base and J by 6 bases, with 10 bases between the two germline ends. This CDR3 has 15 residues. CDR3 sequence: CASSQAGRINSPLHF. CDR3 sequence (DNA): TGCGCCAGCAGCCAAGCGGGACGGATTAATTCACCCCTCCACTTT.

The CDR3 sequence is CASSLQGSYYGYTF. The CDR3, as DNA: TGTGCCAGCAGCTTACAGGGGTCTTACTATGGCTACACCTTC. The chain combines TRBV7-2 with TRBJ1-2, with a weak D call TRBD1 (6 bases). CDR1 and CDR2 from the germline V gene are SGHTA and FQGNSA. The CDR3 consists of 14 residues. Deletions cut 2 bases from V and 3 bases from J, with 10 bases between.

This clone was recorded many times. This chain joins TRBV5-5 and TRBJ2-5, with 10 bases aligning to TRBD1. CDR3 length: 16 amino acids. Trimming at V came to 2 bases and at J to 0 bases, leaving 4 bases not matched to a gene. Germline CDR1 reads SGHKS; CDR2 reads YYEKEE (reference sequence). CDR3 coding DNA: TGTGCCAGCAGCTTTGGGGACAGGGGAAACCAAGAGACCCAGTACTTC. It specifies CASSFGDRGNQETQYF.

This chain uses TRBV2 with TRBJ2-2, with TRBD1 matching 9 bases. V lost 7 bases, J lost 1 base, and 4 bases stayed unmatched. The CDR3 is 15 amino acids. The germline V gene has CDR1 SNHLY and CDR2 FYNNEI. The CDR3 region has the DNA TGTGCCAGCAAAACAGGGGGCCAGAACACCGGGGAGCTGTTTTTT. Its protein product is CASKTGGQNTGELFF.

The CDR3 DNA sequence: TGTGCCAGCTCGGGGCTTCAGGACACTGAAGCTTTCTTT. It translates to CASSGLQDTEAFF. The rearrangement uses TRBV18 and TRBJ1-1; D is perhaps TRBD1 (5 bases). V dropped 6 bases and J dropped 3 bases, with 11 bases sitting between them. CDR3 length equals 13 residues. Germline assignment: CDR1 KGHSH and CDR2 LQKENI.

The table lists this clone with a few counts. V is TRBV29-1 and J is TRBJ2-4; 9 nucleotides line up with TRBD2. Germline lookup yields CDR1 SQVTM and CDR2 ANQGSEA. The CDR3 extends over 15 amino acids. The junction had 12 bases not matched to a gene; V was cut back by 5 bases and J by 7 bases. The CDR3 sequence: CSVRTGLADNNIQYF. In DNA, the CDR3 is TGCAGCGTTCGTACGGGACTAGCTGACAATAACATTCAGTACTTC.

The chain recombines TRBV29-1 with TRBJ2-7; TRBD1 matches at 8 bases. The CDR3 extends over 14 amino acids. Germline CDR1 and CDR2: SQVTM and ANQGSEA. V shed 4 bases, J shed 0 bases, and the junction held 5 bases outside the gene matches. The CDR3 coding sequence is TGCAGCGTTGCGGACAGGGAGAGCTCCTACGAGCAGTACTTC. Residues: CSVADRESSYEQYF.

A single count supports this clone. This chain joins TRBV7-2 and TRBJ1-2; D call uncertain. V gave up 1 base and J gave up 1 base, with 10 bases separating them. The V gene's germline CDR1 is SGHTA and CDR2 FQGNSA. CDR3 size: 15 residues. DNA of the CDR3: TGTGCCAGCAGCTTAGACGGCAGTCATAACTATGGCTACACCTTC. It is translated as CASSLDGSHNYGYTF.

This clone was detected a few times. At one end, the junction sequence differs from germline, possibly due to a read error. V is TRBV20-1 and J is TRBJ1-2; 7 bases map to TRBD1. Germline-derived CDR1 and CDR2 are DFQATT and SNEGSKA (reference sequence). This CDR3 region has 11 residues. The CDR3 DNA sequence: TGCAGTGCTAGAGCCCAGGGGGGGGCACCCTTC. Translated, it gives CSARAQGGAPF.